Below, 26 T cell receptor beta chains from the same sample are listed, as sequenced in a study of molecular identifiers for immune sequencing clone quantification. TCRdb re-derived calls from the PCR reads in MiXCR, one entry per CDR3 protein. The sample has 460,000 or so distinct CDR3 sequences, around 25% seen once. Sequenced material: naive CD8+ T cells from blood, with Jurkat cell RNA spiked in. Noted subset: FACS-sorted CD8+CD4-CCR7+CD45RA+ naive T cells. The receptors shown here come from a human donor in good health. Some libraries in this study had Jurkat cell RNA spiked in.

About this clonotype: Given the absence of the conserved phenylalanine or tryptophan at the CDR3 end, a read error is likely. V usage is TRBV12-3 or TRBV12-4 and J usage is TRBJ2-7, with no clear D. The CDR3 is 12 amino acids. Trimming removed 3 bases from V and 6 bases from J, with 9 bases in between. As DNA, the CDR3 is TGTGCCAGCAGTTTTGCAGGTCCCGAGCAGTACTCC. Its protein is CASSFAGPEQYS.

This clonotype was detected a few times. The J gene is TRBJ1-2, the V gene TRBV29-1; TRBD1 matches at 8 bases. Germline-derived CDR1 and CDR2 are SQVTM and ANQGSEA. The CDR3 consists of 16 residues. J gave up 0 bases and V 4 bases, and 10 bases lay outside the gene matches. CDR3 sequence: CSVAGGASIANYGYTF. Written as DNA, the CDR3 is TGCAGCGTTGCAGGGGGCGCTTCCATAGCTAACTATGGCTACACCTTC. Based on the CDR3 plus reference TRBV29-1 and TRBJ1-2, the full variable domain is SAVISQKPSRDICQRGTSLTIQCQVDSQVTMMFWYRQQPGQSLTLIATANQGSEATYESGFVIDKFPISRPNLTFSTLTVSNMSPEDSSIYLCSVAGGASIANYGYTFGSGTRLTVV.

The rearrangement joins TRBV20-1 to TRBJ1-1; tentatively, D is TRBD1 (5 bases). The CDR3 sequence is 13 residues long. Germline CDR1 is DFQATT and CDR2 is SNEGSKA (reference sequence). CDR3 DNA sequence: TGCAGCGCCCCAACGAAGGGGCCCTCTGAAGCTTTCTTT. Translating it yields CSAPTKGPSEAFF.

This clonotype was counted at least ten times. The chain recombines TRBV28 with TRBJ2-3, with D possibly matching TRBD1 (6 bases). CDR3 length: 14 residues. The germline V and J ends were trimmed by 8 bases and 2 bases, with 14 bases remaining between them. CDR1 and CDR2 (germline): MDHEN, SYDVKM. In DNA form, the CDR3 reads TGTGCCAGCGCCCTGACGGGACACACAGATACGCAGTATTTT. This gives the protein CASALTGHTDTQYF.

This sequence joins TRBV4-1 and TRBJ2-7; TRBD2 might be the D (6 bases). The CDR3 totals 17 residues. CDR1 is MGHRA and CDR2 is YSYEKL in the germline V gene. The V and J ends lost 1 base and 4 bases respectively, with 20 bases between them. The CDR3 nucleotides read TGCGCCAGCAGCCAAGTCCTTCGACCGGGACTTAAATACGAGCAGTACTTC. It codes for CASSQVLRPGLKYEQYF.

This clonotype appeared once. This could be a read error, since a much larger clone is one nucleotide away. The chain joins TRBV7-9 to TRBJ2-3; weak D call: TRBD1 (6 bases). Looked up from germline, CDR1 is SEHNR and CDR2 is FQNEAQ (reference sequence). Trimming cost V 4 bases and J 0 bases, with 14 bases left between them. This CDR3 has 16 amino acids. In nucleotides, the CDR3 is TGTGCCAGCAGCTATGACAGGACCACTAGCACAGATACGCAGTATTTT. Residues: CASSYDRTTSTDTQYF.

This clonotype was counted many times. The chain combines TRBV3-1 with TRBJ2-4, with D unresolved. Germline V gene lookup returns CDR1 LGHDT and CDR2 YNNKEL (reference sequence). V was trimmed by 0 bases and J by 6 bases, leaving 6 bases between them. This CDR3 comprises 13 residues. The CDR3 protein is CASSQEGRNIQYF. CDR3 in DNA: TGTGCCAGCAGCCAAGAAGGCCGAAACATTCAGTACTTC.

This clonotype showed up just once. At one of its ends the junction is not consistent with the germline gene, which may arise from a read error. The chain employs TRBV7-9 and TRBJ1-4; no clear D gene. Germline CDR1 SEHNR, CDR2 FQNEAQ (reference sequence). The CDR3 covers 17 residues. The CDR3 DNA sequence: TGTGCCAGCAGCTTGGGAGTAACGACACGGTTTAATGAAAAACCGTTTTTT. It yields the protein CASSLGVTTRFNEKPFF.

This clonotype was seen at least ten times. The chain joins TRBV12-3 or TRBV12-4 to TRBJ2-3, with D tentatively TRBD2 (6 bases). With 5 bases removed from V and 1 base from J, the gap between germline ends came to 10 bases. The CDR3 covers 14 residues. Here the CDR3 DNA reads TGTGCCAGCAGTATTAGCGGAGGCACAGATACGCAGTATTTT. It encodes CASSISGGTDTQYF.

In this sample, this clonotype turned up once. It may be a read error: a sequence one base away is much more abundant. Lacking the conserved final phenylalanine or tryptophan, this CDR3 likely reflects a read error. V is TRBV29-1 and J is TRBJ1-1; D unresolved. This CDR3 contains 10 residues. Germline CDR1 and CDR2: SQVTM and ANQGSEA. V was trimmed by 7 bases and J by 7 bases, leaving 10 bases between them. The CDR3 loop is CSAVVDEAFS. CDR3 sequence (DNA): TGCAGCGCCGTCGTGGATGAAGCTTTCTCT.

Many counts were recorded for this clonotype. The chain carries TRBV20-1 and TRBJ2-7, with unresolved D. Trimming took off 3 bases at V and 4 bases at J, with 7 bases between the two ends. This CDR3 has 11 amino acids. Germline values: CDR1 DFQATT, CDR2 SNEGSKA (reference sequence). The CDR3 DNA reads TGCAGTGCTAGTAAAGGATACGAGCAGTACTTC. It translates to CSASKGYEQYF.

This chain links TRBV7-2 with TRBJ1-1; weak D call: TRBD1 (5 bases). This CDR3 is built from 13 residues. Looked up from germline, CDR1 is SGHTA and CDR2 is FQGNSA. Trimming cost V 8 bases and J 11 bases, with 21 bases left between them. CDR3 in DNA: TGTGCCAGCCGCCCGCGGGACCTAACTGCCGCTTTCTTT. Protein product: CASRPRDLTAAFF.

V usage is TRBV19 and J usage is TRBJ2-7, with D maybe TRBD2 (6 bases). Germline CDR1 reads LNHDA; CDR2 reads SQIVND (reference sequence). The CDR3 consists of 14 residues. The V end was cut by 4 bases, the J end by 4 bases, with 14 bases between. This CDR3 reads CASSTYWAGYEQYF. Here the CDR3 DNA reads TGTGCCAGTAGTACTTACTGGGCGGGGTACGAGCAGTACTTC.

The rearrangement joins TRBV19 to TRBJ2-3; 7 positions match TRBD1. The length of the CDR3 is 12 residues. Germline CDR1 reads LNHDA; CDR2 reads SQIVND (reference sequence). Losses at the gene ends were 8 bases for V and 7 bases for J; bases not matched to a gene: 6. For the CDR3, the DNA is TGTGCCAGTCATGACAGGGCGTATACGCAGTATTTT. It yields the protein CASHDRAYTQYF.

Ten or more counts support this clonotype. The genes are TRBV11-2 and TRBJ2-1; the D is unclear. The V end lost 1 base, the J end lost 3 bases, and 10 bases lay between the germline ends. The V gene's germline CDR1 is SGHAT and CDR2 FQNNGV. The CDR3 spans 15 residues. The CDR3 spells CASSLGVLLYNEQFF. CDR3 nucleotide sequence: TGTGCCAGCAGCTTAGGGGTCCTCCTCTACAATGAGCAGTTCTTC.

As concerns this clonotype: Being one base from a much bigger clone, this may be a read error. The V gene is TRBV29-1, the J gene TRBJ2-2, with D unclear. The CDR3 is made up of 14 amino acids. Trimming took off 7 bases at V and 10 bases at J, with 22 bases between the two ends. Germline lookup yields CDR1 SQVTM and CDR2 ANQGSEA. CDR3 amino acids: CSAHRRRTAEELFF. CDR3 bases: TGCAGCGCCCACCGTCGGCGGACGGCCGAGGAGCTGTTTTTT.

Of note for this clonotype: Being one base from a much bigger clone, this may be a read error. The conserved closing phenylalanine or tryptophan is absent in this CDR3, likely reflecting a read error. The genes are TRBV30 and TRBJ2-2, with no clear D. The germline V gene encodes CDR1 GTSNPN and CDR2 SVGIG (reference sequence). Trimming took off 4 bases at V and 4 bases at J, with 13 bases between the two ends. The length of the CDR3 is 14 residues. Written as DNA, the CDR3 is TGTGCCTGGACCCTGGGTATGAGCACCGGGGAGCTGTTTTTG. This codes for CAWTLGMSTGELFL.

This clonotype occurred many times. This chain links TRBV12-3 or TRBV12-4 with TRBJ1-1, with a weak D call TRBD1 (5 bases). The CDR3 is made up of 16 amino acids. V gave up 3 bases and J gave up 3 bases, with 17 bases separating them. CDR3 sequence: CASSFLAGIRDTEAFF. The DNA of the CDR3 is TGTGCCAGCAGTTTCTTGGCAGGGATCAGAGACACTGAAGCTTTCTTT.

This clonotype was found many times. The chain carries TRBV9 and TRBJ1-1; D possibly corresponds to TRBD1 (5 bases). The germline V and J ends were trimmed by 0 bases and 7 bases, with 10 bases remaining between them. Per the germline V gene, CDR1 is SGDLS and CDR2 is YYNGEE. The CDR3 sequence is 13 residues long. The CDR3 region is CASSVAVRGEAFF. The CDR3 DNA sequence: TGTGCCAGCAGCGTAGCGGTAAGGGGTGAAGCTTTCTTT.

This clonotype has a handful of counts. The chain carries TRBV7-9 and TRBJ2-5; D might be TRBD2 (6 bases). Trimming stripped 8 bases from V and 5 bases from J, with 21 bases between. The CDR3 runs 15 residues. The germline V gene encodes CDR1 SEHNR and CDR2 FQNEAQ (reference sequence). The CDR3 spells CASEPWVTGGETQYF. In nucleotides, the CDR3 is TGTGCCAGCGAGCCGTGGGTTACTGGGGGGGAGACCCAGTACTTC.

This clonotype appeared many times. The gene calls are TRBV12-3 or TRBV12-4 and TRBJ2-5; the match to TRBD2 covers 8 bases. After removal of 5 bases from V and 5 bases from J, the junction contained 7 bases not matched to a gene. The CDR3 sequence is 14 residues long. The CDR3 protein is CASSPGTRKETQYF. Here the CDR3 DNA reads TGTGCCAGCAGTCCTGGGACTAGAAAGGAGACCCAGTACTTC.

As for this clonotype: Since a much larger clone is just one base distant, this may be a read error. Because the CDR3 is missing its conserved closing phenylalanine or tryptophan, this is likely a read error. V gene TRBV7-2 combines with J gene TRBJ2-7; TRBD1 agrees at 8 bases. V lost 5 bases, J lost 2 bases, and 8 bases stayed unmatched. CDR3 length equals 15 residues. Germline V lookup: CDR1 SGHTA, CDR2 FQGNSA. The chain's CDR3 is CASSPGQGSTYEQYL. CDR3 bases: TGTGCCAGCAGCCCCGGACAGGGTTCCACCTACGAGCAGTACCTC.

The V and J genes are TRBV20-1 and TRBJ1-3, with TRBD1 as a possible D gene (5 bases). The CDR3 length is 13 residues. Germline loops: CDR1 DFQATT, CDR2 SNEGSKA (reference sequence). Between the trimmed V and J ends, which lost 6 bases and 3 bases, there was a span of 12 bases. The CDR3: CSAWTLDGNTIYF. CDR3 DNA: TGCAGTGCCTGGACACTCGATGGAAACACCATATATTTT.

The V call is TRBV27, the J call TRBJ1-5, with a possible D match to TRBD1 (5 bases). CDR1 and CDR2 (germline): MNHEY, SMNVEV (reference sequence). The CDR3 contains 14 residues. The V end lost 3 bases, the J end lost 3 bases, and 9 bases lay between the germline ends. The CDR3 loop reads CASSFQGDNQPQHF. The CDR3 DNA reads as TGTGCCAGCAGTTTTCAGGGTGACAATCAGCCCCAGCATTTT.

Concerning this clonotype: A much larger clone lies a single base off, so this may be a read error. This chain connects TRBV10-3 to TRBJ2-6; D is tentatively TRBD1 or TRBD2 (6 bases each). The CDR3 covers 16 residues. CDR1 is ENHRY, CDR2 SYGVKD, per germline. V dropped 3 bases and J dropped 4 bases, with 13 bases sitting between them. The CDR3 reads CAISDPGARGANVLTF. The CDR3 region has the DNA TGTGCCATCAGTGATCCGGGGGCGAGGGGGGCCAACGTCCTGACTTTC.

As to this clonotype: Sequence at one end of the junction differs from germline and may be a read error. V is TRBV7-8 and J is TRBJ2-1, with unresolved D. Germline V gene sequence: CDR1 SGHVS, CDR2 FQNEAQ. The CDR3 length is 14 residues. The CDR3 DNA sequence: TGTGCCTCACATCCCCGGAGCTCCTACAATGGGCAGTTCTTC. Protein: CASHPRSSYNGQFF. The full variable domain, completed using reference TRBV7-8 and TRBJ2-1, is GAGVSQSPRYKVAKRGQDVALRCDPISGHVSLFWYQQALGQGPEFLTYFQNEAQLDKSGLPSDRFFAERPEGSVSTLKIQRTQQEDSAVYLCASHPRSSYNGQFFGPGTRLTVL.